The rows below give T cell receptor beta chains drawn from one sample of a study of shared clonotypes between healthy human individuals. Profiled with immunoSEQ multiplex PCR; TCRdb holds only in-frame clones, not every one. The table shows around 2.1 million clones, with roughly 95% occurring only once. The sequencing sample was made of naive CD4+ T cells sorted from blood. All receptors derive from a young man in good health. Each CDR3 is given with its conserved first and last residue. A D gene is named only where the DNA matches it firmly. Size is omitted from some rows. Given values are once, few, many or a class for expanded clones.

D	size	V	J	DNA	CDR3
.	few	TRBV11-2	TRBJ1-6	TGTGCCAGCAGCTTTGGGGTTGGGAATTCACCCCTCCACTTT	CASSFGVGNSPLHF
.	once	TRBV13	TRBJ1-6	TGTGCCAGCAGCTCCCCCGGGAAGAATAATTCACCCCTCCACTTT	CASSSPGKNNSPLHF
.	.	TRBV29-1	TRBJ1-2	TGCAGCGTTGAGGGGGGAAGGCTCTATGGCTACACCTTC	CSVEGGRLYGYTF
.	.	TRBV30	TRBJ1-3	TGTGCCTGCCCCGGCGGGCTCGGAAACACCATATATTTT	CACPGGLGNTIYF
TRBD1	once	TRBV2	TRBJ2-3	TGTGCCAGCAGTGATCAGGGGGCAGTCACAGATACGCAGTATTTT	CASSDQGAVTDTQYF
.	.	TRBV10-2	TRBJ2-2	TGCGCCAGCCGGACAGGAGGGGCCGGGGAGCTGTTTTTT	CASRTGGAGELFF
.	.	TRBV7-9	TRBJ2-2	TGTGCCAGCAGCTTTCGTCAGGGTGGGACCGGGGAGCTGTTTTTT	CASSFRQGGTGELFF
.	.	TRBV5-1	TRBJ2-5	TGCGCCAGCAGTTCGGGGCGGGGCCAAGAGACCCAGTACTTC	CASSSGRGQETQYF
TRBD1	.	TRBV5-1	TRBJ2-3	TGCGCCAGCACGATTGGACAGGGAGTCCGCACAGATACGCAGTATTTT	CASTIGQGVRTDTQYF
.	.	TRBV4-3	TRBJ2-3	TGCGCCAGCAGCCAAAGAGGCGCGGCAGATACGCAGTATTTT	CASSQRGAADTQYF
.	.	TRBV7-2	TRBJ2-1	TGTGCCAGCAGCCCTAGTATCTTAGCGGACCCCGCCCTCTACAATGAGCAGTTCTTC	CASSPSILADPALYNEQFF
.	.	TRBV30	TRBJ2-1	TGTGCCTGGAGTGTTAGGGTTACGATCTACAATGAGCAGTTCTTC	CAWSVRVTIYNEQFF
TRBD1	.	TRBV30	TRBJ1-2	TGTGCCTGGAGTCAGGGACAGGGGATTAACTATGGCTACACCTTC	CAWSQGQGINYGYTF
.	.	TRBV7-2	TRBJ2-3	TGTGCCATTCGAGGGGGTACAGATACGCAGTATTTT	CAIRGGTDTQYF
TRBD1	.	TRBV5-8	TRBJ1-1	TGTGCCAGCAGCTTAATCCCAGGGGGGAACACTGAAGCTTTCTTT	CASSLIPGGNTEAFF
.	.	TRBV5-6	TRBJ2-7	TGTGCCAGCAGCTTGCCACACTCCTACGAGCAGTACTTC	CASSLPHSYEQYF
.	.	TRBV18	TRBJ1-4	TGTGCCAGCTCACCGCGGGACACCGGGGGAGAAGCTAATGAAAAACTGTTTTTT	CASSPRDTGGEANEKLFF
.	.	TRBV7-6	TRBJ2-7	TGTGCCAGCAGCTTGGAAGGACTTGGCTCCTACGAGCAGTACTTC	CASSLEGLGSYEQYF
.	.	TRBV5-1	TRBJ2-3	TGCGCCAGCAGCTTGGGGAGCGGGAGCACAGATACGCAGTATTTT	CASSLGSGSTDTQYF
.	.	TRBV11-2	TRBJ2-2	TGTGCCAGCAGCCCAAGGGGACGCGGCACCGGGGAGCTGTTTTTT	CASSPRGRGTGELFF
.	.	TRBV10-3	TRBJ2-3	TGTGCCATCAGGGGGGGACTCCTTGGCACAGATACGCAGTATTTT	CAIRGGLLGTDTQYF
.	.	TRBV6-1	TRBJ2-2	TGTGCCAGCAGTGGAACCGGGTCCTACGGCGGGGAGCTGTTTTTT	CASSGTGSYGGELFF
.	.	TRBV4-1	TRBJ2-5	TGCGCCAGCAGCCAAGATATTTCTGGAGAAGAGACCCAGTACTTC	CASSQDISGEETQYF
.	.	TRBV7-6	TRBJ2-1	TGTGCCAGCTGCCGCGAGAGCGCCGATGAGCAGTTCTTC	CASCRESADEQFF
TRBD2	once	TRBV2	TRBJ2-1	TGTGCCAGCAGGCCCCTAGCGGAGTACAATGAGCAGTTCTTC	CASRPLAEYNEQFF
TRBD1	.	TRBV7-2	TRBJ2-7	TGTGCCAGCAGCCGACGACAGGGGGCGTACGAGCAGTACTTC	CASSRRQGAYEQYF
.	.	TRBV5-1	TRBJ1-1	TGCGCCAGCAGCTTGGGACAGAACCTTTGGGGGGTGAACACTGAAGCTTTCTTT	CASSLGQNLWGVNTEAFF
TRBD2	.	TRBV18	TRBJ2-7	TGTGCCAGCTCACCACAAACTAGCGGAGCGAGCTACGAGCAGTACTTC	CASSPQTSGASYEQYF
TRBD2	.	TRBV7-3	TRBJ2-5	TGTGCCAGCAGCTTAAAAGGGAGGGGAGAGACCCAGTACTTC	CASSLKGRGETQYF